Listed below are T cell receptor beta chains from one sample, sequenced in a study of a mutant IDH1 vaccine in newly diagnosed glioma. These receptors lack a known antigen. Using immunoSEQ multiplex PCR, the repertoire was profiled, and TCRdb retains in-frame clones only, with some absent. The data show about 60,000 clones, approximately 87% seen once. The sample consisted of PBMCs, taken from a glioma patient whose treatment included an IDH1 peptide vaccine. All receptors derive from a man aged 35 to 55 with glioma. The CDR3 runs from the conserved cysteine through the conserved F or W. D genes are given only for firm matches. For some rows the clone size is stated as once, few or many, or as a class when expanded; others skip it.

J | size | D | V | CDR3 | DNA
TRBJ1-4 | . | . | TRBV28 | CASSLSWAGEKLFF | TGTGCCAGCAGTTTATCATGGGCCGGAGAAAAACTGTTTTTT
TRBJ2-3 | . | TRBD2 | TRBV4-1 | CASSLGLAGDTQYF | TGCGCCAGCAGCCTTGGACTAGCGGGAGATACGCAGTATTTT
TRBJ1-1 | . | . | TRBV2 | CASSVEQGTEAFF | TGTGCCAGCAGTGTTGAACAGGGCACTGAAGCTTTCTTT
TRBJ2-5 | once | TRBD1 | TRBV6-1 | CASSEALIGRGRGETQYF | TGTGCCAGCAGTGAAGCGCTTATCGGCAGGGGGCGCGGTGAGACCCAGTACTTC
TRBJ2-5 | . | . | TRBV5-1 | CASTSLLAEETQYF | TGCGCCAGCACTAGCTTGTTAGCGGAAGAGACCCAGTACTTC
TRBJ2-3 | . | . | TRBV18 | CASSTERIDTQYF | TGTGCCAGCTCGACAGAGAGGATAGATACGCAGTATTTT
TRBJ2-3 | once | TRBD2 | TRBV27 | CASRRREGVTDTQYF | TGTGCCTCCCGAAGGCGGGAGGGGGTGACAGATACGCAGTATTTT
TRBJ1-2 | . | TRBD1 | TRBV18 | CASSHLDRADYGYTF | TGTGCCAGCTCACACCTGGACAGGGCGGACTATGGCTACACCTTC
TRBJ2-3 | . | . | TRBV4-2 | CASSQEFRHTQYF | TGTGCCAGCAGCCAAGAGTTCCGCCATACGCAGTATTTT
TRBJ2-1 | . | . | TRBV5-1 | CASSLDSNLHNEQFF | TGCGCCAGCAGCTTGGACAGCAACTTACACAATGAGCAGTTCTTC
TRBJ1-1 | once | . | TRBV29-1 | CSVEEKGGTEAFF | TGCAGCGTTGAAGAAAAGGGTGGGACTGAAGCTTTCTTT
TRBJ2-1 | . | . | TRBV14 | CASSQDWGIYNEQFF | TGTGCCAGCAGCCAAGATTGGGGGATCTACAATGAGCAGTTCTTC
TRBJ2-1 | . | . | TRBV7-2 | CASSPGVSYNEQFF | TGTGCCAGCAGCCCAGGGGTTTCATACAATGAGCAGTTCTTC
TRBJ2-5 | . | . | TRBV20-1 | CRARVGETQYF | TGCAGGGCACGGGTAGGGGAGACCCAGTACTTC
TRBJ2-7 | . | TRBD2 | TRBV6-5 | CASSYLAGIYYEQYF | TGTGCCAGCAGTTATCTAGCGGGGATCTACTACGAGCAGTACTTC
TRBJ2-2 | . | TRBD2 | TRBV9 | CASSVAAGGNTGELFF | TGTGCCAGCAGCGTAGCAGCGGGAGGGAATACCGGGGAGCTGTTTTTT
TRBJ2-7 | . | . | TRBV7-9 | CASSLGTNYEQYF | TGTGCCAGCAGCTTAGGGACAAACTACGAGCAGTACTTC
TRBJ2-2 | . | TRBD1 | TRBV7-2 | CASSSTGGAPTGELFF | TGTGCCAGCAGCTCAACAGGGGGCGCCCCCACCGGGGAGCTGTTTTTT
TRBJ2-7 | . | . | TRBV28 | CASSPLGDSYEQYF | TGTGCCAGCAGCCCTCTCGGGGACTCCTACGAGCAGTACTTC
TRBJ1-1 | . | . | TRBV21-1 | CASSRAFF | TGTGCCAGCAGTCGGGCTTTCTTT
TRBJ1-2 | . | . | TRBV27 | CASSLQGDYGYTF | TGTGCCAGCAGCCTACAGGGCGACTATGGCTACACCTTC
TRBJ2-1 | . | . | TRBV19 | CATEDRTNNEQFF | TGTGCCACTGAGGACAGGACTAACAATGAGCAGTTCTTC
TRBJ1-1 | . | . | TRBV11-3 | CASSRDGLNTEAFF | TGTGCCAGCAGCCGGGACGGTCTGAACACTGAAGCTTTCTTT
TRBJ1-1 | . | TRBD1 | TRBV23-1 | CASSQTGNPNTEAFF | TGCGCCAGCAGTCAGACAGGGAACCCGAACACTGAAGCTTTCTTT
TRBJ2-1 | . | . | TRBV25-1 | CASSEIRGGQFF | TGTGCCAGCAGTGAAATTCGAGGGGGGCAGTTCTTC
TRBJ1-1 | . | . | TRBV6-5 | CASSYRGGVAEAFF | TGTGCCAGCAGTTACCGGGGGGGGGTCGCTGAAGCTTTCTTT
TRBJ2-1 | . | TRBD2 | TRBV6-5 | CASSYGGGGMHREQFF | TGTGCCAGCAGTTACGGTGGGGGAGGGATGCACCGTGAGCAGTTCTTC
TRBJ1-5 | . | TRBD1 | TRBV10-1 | CATSTGPNHQPQHF | TGCGCCACATCGACAGGGCCAAACCATCAGCCCCAGCATTTT
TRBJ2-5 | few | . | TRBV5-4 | CASSLAPGGGETQYF | TGTGCCAGCAGCTTGGCTCCAGGGGGGGGAGAGACCCAGTACTTC
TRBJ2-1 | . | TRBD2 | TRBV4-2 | CASSLGTSNPTNEQFF | TGTGCCAGCAGCCTCGGGACTAGTAATCCCACTAATGAGCAGTTCTTC
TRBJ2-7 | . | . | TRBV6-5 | CASTNPLGSYEQYF | TGTGCCAGCACGAACCCGCTAGGCAGCTACGAGCAGTACTTC
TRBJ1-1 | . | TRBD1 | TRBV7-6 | CASSLFGGAGGTEAFF | TGTGCCAGCAGCTTATTCGGGGGGGCAGGGGGCACTGAAGCTTTCTTT
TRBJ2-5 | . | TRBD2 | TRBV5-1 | CASSSRTSSETQYF | TGCGCCAGCAGCTCGAGGACTAGCAGCGAGACCCAGTACTTC
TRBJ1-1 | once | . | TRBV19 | CASSIGLTTEAFF | TGTGCCAGTAGTATAGGCCTTACCACTGAAGCTTTCTTT
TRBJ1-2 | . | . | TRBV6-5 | CASSSGRHLRGYTF | TGTGCCAGCAGTTCCGGACGCCATTTGAGGGGCTACACCTTC
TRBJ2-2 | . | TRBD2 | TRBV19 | CASAGGNTGELFF | TGTGCCAGCGCGGGAGGGAACACCGGGGAGCTGTTTTTT
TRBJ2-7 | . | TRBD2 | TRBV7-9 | CASGTSGGNYEQYF | TGTGCCAGCGGGACTAGCGGGGGAAACTACGAGCAGTACTTC
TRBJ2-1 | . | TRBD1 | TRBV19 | CASSLPQGGSYNEQFF | TGTGCCAGTAGTTTACCACAGGGGGGCTCCTACAATGAGCAGTTCTTC
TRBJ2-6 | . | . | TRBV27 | CASSLWNTGANVLTF | TGTGCCAGCAGTTTGTGGAATACTGGGGCCAACGTCCTGACTTTC
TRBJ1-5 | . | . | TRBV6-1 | CASMDSHGQPQHF | TGTGCCAGCATGGACTCCCACGGCCAGCCCCAGCATTTT
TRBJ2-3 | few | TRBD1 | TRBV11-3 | CASSLGGQGQGTQYF | TGTGCCAGCAGCTTGGGGGGACAGGGCCAGGGTACGCAGTATTTT
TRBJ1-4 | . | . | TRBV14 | CASSQVSSREKLFF | TGTGCCAGCAGCCAAGTGTCCTCACGGGAAAAACTGTTTTTT
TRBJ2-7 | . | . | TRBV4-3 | CASSQERSYEQYF | TGCGCCAGCAGCCAAGAACGTAGCTACGAGCAGTACTTC
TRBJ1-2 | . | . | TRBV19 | CASIGRASGYTF | TGTGCCAGTATTGGCAGGGCTTCTGGCTACACCTTC
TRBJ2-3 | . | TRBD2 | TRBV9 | CASSTGLAGGADTQYF | TGTGCCAGCAGCACGGGACTAGCGGGAGGCGCAGATACGCAGTATTTT
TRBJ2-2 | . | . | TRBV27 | CASSLLGGELFF | TGTGCCAGCAGTTTGTTGGGCGGGGAGCTGTTTTTT
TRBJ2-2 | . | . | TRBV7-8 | CASSPTVGRTTGELFF | TGTGCCAGCAGCCCAACAGTAGGGAGGACCACCGGGGAGCTGTTTTTT
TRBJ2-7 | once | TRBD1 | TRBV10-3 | CAISRGTGGRDEQYF | TGTGCCATCAGCCGGGGGACAGGGGGCCGGGACGAGCAGTACTTC
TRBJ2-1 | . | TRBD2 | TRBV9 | CASSSTLGLAVYNEQFF | TGTGCCAGCAGCTCGACTCTTGGGCTAGCGGTCTACAATGAGCAGTTCTTC
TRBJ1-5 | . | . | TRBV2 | CASSGDQFQPQHF | TGTGCCAGCAGTGGTGACCAGTTTCAGCCCCAGCATTTT
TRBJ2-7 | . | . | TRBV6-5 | CASVSPTRQPYEQYF | TGTGCCAGTGTTTCCCCCACTCGACAGCCCTACGAGCAGTACTTC
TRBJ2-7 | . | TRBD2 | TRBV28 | CASSSLFSGRRYEQYF | TGTGCCAGCAGTTCCCTTTTTAGCGGGAGGCGCTACGAGCAGTACTTC
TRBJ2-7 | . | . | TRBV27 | CASKTLTEQYF | TGTGCCAGCAAAACCCTTACCGAGCAGTACTTC
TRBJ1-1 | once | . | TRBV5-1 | CASSFTVNTEAFF | TGCGCCAGCAGCTTTACAGTAAACACTGAAGCTTTCTTT
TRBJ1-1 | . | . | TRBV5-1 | CASSLAMGAQSTEAFF | TGCGCCAGCAGCTTGGCCATGGGGGCGCAAAGCACTGAAGCTTTCTTT
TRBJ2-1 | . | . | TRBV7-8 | CASSLAPLERLSYNEQFF | TGTGCCAGCAGCTTAGCACCACTAGAGCGGTTGAGCTACAATGAGCAGTTCTTC
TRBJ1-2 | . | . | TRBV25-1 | CASSFAGGYTF | TGTGCCAGCAGCTTCGCGGGGGGCTACACCTTC
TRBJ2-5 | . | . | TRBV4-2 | CASSQGWAEETQYF | TGTGCCAGCAGCCAAGGGTGGGCGGAAGAGACCCAGTACTTC
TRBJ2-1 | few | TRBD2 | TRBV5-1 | CASSYMGLAGVYNEQFF | TGCGCCAGCAGCTATATGGGACTAGCGGGAGTCTACAATGAGCAGTTCTTC